The rows below give T cell receptor beta chains drawn from one sample of a study of OX40 agonist ivuxolimab in advanced cancers. The data were produced by immunoSEQ multiplex PCR, yet TCRdb's version contains in-frame clones alone and is incomplete. The sample yields 75,000 or so clones, almost 85% seen once. Sequencing used CD4+ or CD8+ T cells sorted from blood, obtained in a trial of the OX40 agonist ivuxolimab. The source is an adult with an advanced solid tumor such as melanoma, head and neck, liver or kidney cancer. Both conserved end residues are part of each CDR3. Fields, in order: V gene, J gene, clone size, D gene, CDR3 length, CDR3 protein, CDR3 DNA. The D gene is left open where the match is weak. Size values are once, few and many counts, or a class for expanded clones, and some rows have none.

>TRBV19|TRBJ2-7|once|-|14
CASSRGARGYEQYF
TGTGCCAGTAGCCGAGGAGCAAGGGGCTACGAGCAGTACTTC
>TRBV19|TRBJ1-1|-|-|14
CASSKNYRVTEAFF
TGTGCCAGTAGTAAGAACTACAGGGTTACTGAAGCTTTCTTT
>TRBV5-6|TRBJ1-5|-|-|13
CASSSQGGQPQHF
TGTGCCAGCAGCTCACAGGGTGGACAGCCCCAGCATTTT
>TRBV21-1|TRBJ2-5|-|-|14
CASSKERMGKTQYF
TGTGCCAGCAGCAAAGAGCGCATGGGGAAGACCCAGTACTTC
>TRBV4-1|TRBJ2-3|-|-|14
CASSLLGGPDTQYF
TGCGCCAGCAGCCTGCTCGGGGGGCCAGATACGCAGTATTTT
>TRBV28|TRBJ1-2|-|TRBD1|16
CASSEQGERSNYGYTF
TGTGCCAGCAGTGAACAGGGGGAGAGATCTAACTATGGCTACACCTTC
>TRBV7-2|TRBJ1-3|once|-|13
CASEGGSGNTIYF
TGTGCTTCCGAAGGGGGCTCTGGAAACACCATATATTTT
>TRBV29-1|TRBJ2-7|once|TRBD2|13
CSVGEGWGYEQYF
TGCAGCGTCGGGGAGGGTTGGGGTTACGAGCAGTACTTC
>TRBV6-6|TRBJ1-3|-|-|15
CASSYMGDSGNTIYF
TGTGCCAGCAGTTACATGGGAGACTCTGGAAACACCATATATTTT
>TRBV5-4|TRBJ1-6|-|TRBD1|16
CASSFKPGQNHSPLHF
TGTGCCAGCAGCTTTAAGCCGGGACAGAACCACTCACCCCTCCACTTT
>TRBV5-5|TRBJ2-5|-|TRBD2|16
CASSLELAGGRETQYF
TGTGCCAGCAGCTTGGAGCTAGCGGGAGGGCGGGAGACCCAGTACTTC
>TRBV5-1|TRBJ1-1|-|-|13
CASSFGTGTEAFF
TGCGCCAGCAGCTTCGGGACGGGCACTGAAGCTTTCTTT
>TRBV2|TRBJ1-5|-|TRBD1|14
CASSGQGRNQPQHF
TGTGCCAGCAGTGGACAGGGGAGAAATCAGCCCCAGCATTTT
>TRBV5-1|TRBJ2-7|-|TRBD1|13
CASSPDRAYEQYF
TGCGCCAGCAGCCCGGACAGGGCGTACGAGCAGTACTTC
>TRBV9|TRBJ2-5|-|-|13
CASSPSGPETQYF
TGTGCCAGCAGCCCCTCGGGGCCGGAGACCCAGTACTTC
>TRBV6-6|TRBJ1-4|once|-|16
CASSYSGQILGEKLFF
TGTGCCAGCAGTTACTCCGGACAGATCCTTGGAGAAAAACTGTTTTTT
>TRBV7-2|TRBJ2-5|-|-|15
CASSPTGHRQETQYF
TGTGCCAGCAGCCCTACGGGACACCGCCAAGAGACCCAGTACTTC
>TRBV28|TRBJ1-2|-|-|12
CASSLTGNGYTF
TGTGCCAGCAGCTTAACAGGGAATGGCTACACCTTC
>TRBV5-5|TRBJ1-4|-|-|15
CASNPSVATNEKLFF
TGTGCCAGCAACCCCTCTGTTGCAACTAATGAAAAACTGTTTTTT
>TRBV10-3|TRBJ2-1|-|TRBD2|16
CAISERAGAVYNEQFF
TGTGCCATCAGTGAGCGAGCGGGGGCGGTATACAATGAGCAGTTCTTC
>TRBV27|TRBJ1-4|-|TRBD1|14
CASSSGTGNEKLFF
TGTGCCAGCAGTTCCGGGACAGGGAATGAAAAACTGTTTTTT
>TRBV7-9|TRBJ1-1|-|TRBD1|15
CASSLVAGGRTEAFF
TGTGCCAGCAGCTTAGTAGCAGGGGGCCGGACTGAAGCTTTCTTT
>TRBV11-1|TRBJ2-4|-|TRBD1|14
CASSLAGQKNIQYF
TGTGCCAGCAGCTTAGCGGGACAGAAAAACATTCAGTACTTC
>TRBV7-9|TRBJ2-6|-|-|16
CASSLVRFSGANVLTF
TGTGCCAGCAGCTTAGTTAGGTTCTCTGGGGCCAACGTCCTGACTTTC
>TRBV5-4|TRBJ2-7|-|-|14
CASSQNGDSYEQYF
TGTGCCAGCAGCCAGAATGGGGATTCCTACGAGCAGTACTTC
>TRBV7-9|TRBJ1-1|-|-|14
CASSLALSREEAFF
TGTGCCAGCAGCTTAGCGCTCAGTAGGGAGGAAGCTTTCTTT
>TRBV18|TRBJ2-1|-|-|16
CASSDSQPAVGLEQFF
TGTGCCAGCTCAGATTCTCAGCCTGCCGTCGGCTTAGAGCAGTTCTTC
>TRBV7-9|TRBJ2-2|-|-|14
CASSSLGETGELFF
TGTGCCAGCAGCTCACTTGGGGAGACCGGGGAGCTGTTTTTT
>TRBV30|TRBJ1-3|once|-|16
CAWGQGGRRSGNTIYF
TGTGCCTGGGGGCAAGGGGGTAGGCGTTCTGGAAACACCATATATTTT
>TRBV11-3|TRBJ1-3|many|-|13
CASSPTGGNTIYF
TGTGCCAGCAGCCCGACAGGTGGAAACACCATATATTTT
>TRBV19|TRBJ2-7|-|TRBD2|18
CASSIRLAGGRRYYEQYF
TGTGCCAGTAGTATCAGACTAGCGGGGGGCCGTCGATACTACGAGCAGTACTTC
>TRBV25-1|TRBJ2-7|-|TRBD1|15
CASSPSGQSSYEQYF
TGTGCCAGCAGTCCCTCGGGACAGAGCTCCTACGAGCAGTACTTC
>TRBV11-3|TRBJ2-3|-|-|15
CASSLVRELADTQYF
TGTGCCAGCAGCTTAGTCAGGGAGTTAGCAGATACGCAGTATTTT
>TRBV30|TRBJ1-1|-|-|16
CAWSVRSLGGRTEAFF
TGTGCCTGGAGTGTACGTAGCTTGGGAGGTCGCACTGAAGCTTTCTTT
>TRBV5-5|TRBJ1-2|-|-|14
CASSLGWESSGYTF
TGTGCCAGCAGCTTGGGTTGGGAGTCGAGTGGCTACACCTTC
>TRBV19|TRBJ1-2|few|-|13
CASSIRINYGYTF
TGTGCCAGTAGTATACGTATAAACTATGGCTACACCTTC
>TRBV5-1|TRBJ2-5|-|TRBD1|20
CASSPMGTTGIAVREGTQYF
TGCGCCAGCAGCCCCATGGGAACGACAGGGATTGCTGTCCGAGAAGGGACCCAGTACTTC
>TRBV27|TRBJ2-3|few|TRBD1|12
CASSQTGDTQYF
TGTGCCAGCAGTCAGACAGGGGATACGCAGTATTTT
>TRBV9|TRBJ2-3|-|-|15
CASSVDGGHTDTQYF
TGTGCCAGCAGCGTAGATGGGGGCCACACAGATACGCAGTATTTT
>TRBV7-9|TRBJ1-1|-|-|13
CASSPWETTEAFF
TGTGCCAGCAGCCCGTGGGAGACCACTGAAGCTTTCTTT
>TRBV5-6|TRBJ1-4|-|-|15
CASSETQGFNEKLFF
TGTGCCAGCAGCGAGACTCAGGGGTTTAATGAAAAACTGTTTTTT
>TRBV29-1|TRBJ2-5|-|TRBD1|17
CSVEDLLSTGGPETQYF
TGCAGCGTTGAAGATCTCCTTTCGACAGGGGGCCCAGAGACCCAGTACTTC
>TRBV18|TRBJ2-7|-|TRBD2|18
CASSRFRVITSGGNEQYF
TGTGCCAGCTCACGGTTCCGGGTAATAACTAGCGGGGGCAACGAGCAGTACTTC
>TRBV28|TRBJ2-7|-|-|13
CASSKIRAGEQYF
TGTGCCAGCAGTAAAATCCGGGCGGGCGAGCAGTACTTC
>TRBV6-1|TRBJ1-5|-|-|13
CASRDISNQPQHF
TGTGCCAGCAGGGACATTAGCAATCAGCCCCAGCATTTT
>TRBV16|TRBJ1-5|-|-|14
CASSQLEGNQPQHF
TGTGCCAGCAGCCAATTGGAGGGGAATCAGCCCCAGCATTTT